This entry lists 16 T cell receptor beta chains sequenced from one sample in a study of T cells in localized non-small cell lung cancer. Data came from immunoSEQ multiplex PCR; TCRdb stores just in-frame clones and leaves some out. The table has fewer than 20,000 clones, about 88% seen once. The source material was peripheral blood, sampled before any cancer treatment. Source of these receptors: an older male donor with stage I lung adenocarcinoma.

The sample holds a few counts of this clone. The rearrangement joins TRBV9 to TRBJ2-3; perhaps TRBD2 as D (5 bases). The ends were cut back, 5 bases at V and 1 base at J, with 14 bases in the middle. There are 15 residues in the CDR3. Germline CDR1 is SGDLS and CDR2 is YYNGEE. For the CDR3, the DNA is TGTGCCAGCAGTCGGACTCCTTCTGGCACAGATACGCAGTATTTT. Residues: CASSRTPSGTDTQYF. Combining the CDR3 with reference TRBV9 and TRBJ2-3 gives the whole variable domain DSGVTQTPKHLITATGQRVTLRCSPRSGDLSVYWYQQSLDQGLQFLIQYYNGEERAKGNILERFSAQQFPDLHSELNLSSLELGDSALYFCASSRTPSGTDTQYFGPGTRLTVL.

Concerning this clone itself: One end of the junction fails to match germline, which may point to a read error. Distinct nucleotide sequences in the sample also encode this CDR3. The chain employs TRBV6-6 and TRBJ1-6, with a possible D match to TRBD1 (6 bases). Germline V CDR1 and CDR2: MNHNY, SVGAGI (reference sequence). This CDR3 comprises 15 residues. This CDR3 is CASSYDGGSDSPLHF. As DNA, the CDR3 is TGCGCCAGCAGCTACGATGGGGGCAGTGATTCACCCCTCCACTTT.

The rearrangement joins TRBV4-1 to TRBJ1-2; D not resolved. Deletions cut 0 bases from V and 5 bases from J, with 13 bases between. Germline assignment: CDR1 MGHRA and CDR2 YSYEKL. The CDR3 contains 15 residues. CDR3 protein: CASSQDHGPGYGYTF. Written as DNA, the CDR3 is TGCGCCAGCAGCCAAGATCACGGGCCGGGATATGGCTACACCTTC.

This chain connects TRBV6-5 to TRBJ1-1, with TRBD1 as a possible D gene (6 bases). Germline CDR1 and CDR2: MNHEY and SVGAGI. The CDR3 runs to 16 residues. V was trimmed by 0 bases and J by 0 bases, leaving 11 bases between them. The DNA of the CDR3 is TGTGCCAGCAGTTACTCGGGGGGGCCCATGAACACTGAAGCTTTCTTT. Amino acid sequence: CASSYSGGPMNTEAFF.

Remarks on this clone: This specimen includes other DNA sequences encoding the same CDR3. This chain uses TRBV19 with TRBJ1-4; 7 nucleotides agree with TRBD1. The CDR3 has 13 residues. V shed 5 bases, J shed 4 bases, and the junction held 1 base outside the gene matches. Germline V CDR1 and CDR2: LNHDA, SQIVND (reference sequence). The CDR3 DNA follows: TGTGCCAGTAGTCGGGACAGTAATGAAAAACTGTTTTTT. Translated: CASSRDSNEKLFF.

The chain couples TRBV28 to TRBJ1-2; the D is unclear. Germline assignment: CDR1 MDHEN and CDR2 SYDVKM. Trimming pared 5 bases from V and 4 bases from J, leaving 8 bases between. CDR3 length: 12 amino acids. The CDR3 loop is CASSPDTYGYTF. The CDR3 coding sequence is TGTGCCAGCAGTCCCGACACCTATGGCTACACCTTC.

The rearrangement uses TRBV27 and TRBJ1-3, with 10 bases aligning to TRBD1. V lost 6 bases and J lost 9; bases outside the gene matches: 2. The germline V gene has CDR1 MNHEY and CDR2 SMNVEV (reference sequence). There are 12 residues in the CDR3. The CDR3 nucleotides are TGTGCCAGCAGGGGACAGGGGCGCACCATATATTTT. Its protein product is CASRGQGRTIYF.

This chain links TRBV19 with TRBJ1-2; a possible D gene is TRBD1 (5 bases). The CDR3 covers 13 residues. Trimming shortened V by 6 bases and J by 8 bases, and 16 bases separated the two germline ends. The V gene's germline CDR1 is LNHDA and CDR2 SQIVND (reference sequence). Here the CDR3 reads CASSTGYFEGYTF. In DNA, the CDR3 is TGTGCCAGTAGCACAGGCTACTTCGAGGGCTACACCTTC.

The chain employs TRBV9 and TRBJ1-2, with D possibly matching TRBD1 (5 bases). Germline V CDR1 and CDR2: SGDLS, YYNGEE. V was pared by 0 bases and J by 0 bases, with 9 bases between. This CDR3 has 15 residues. CDR3 amino acids: CASSVGGTPNYGYTF. DNA for the CDR3: TGTGCCAGCAGCGTAGGAGGGACGCCTAACTATGGCTACACCTTC. Combining the CDR3 with reference TRBV9 and TRBJ1-2 gives the whole variable domain DSGVTQTPKHLITATGQRVTLRCSPRSGDLSVYWYQQSLDQGLQFLIQYYNGEERAKGNILERFSAQQFPDLHSELNLSSLELGDSALYFCASSVGGTPNYGYTFGSGTRLTVV.

The chain employs TRBV4-1 and TRBJ2-7; 7 bases are a match to TRBD2. This CDR3 is built from 16 residues. Per germline, CDR1 MGHRA and CDR2 YSYEKL. With V trimmed by 4 bases and J by 2 bases, 11 bases remained unmatched. This CDR3 is CASSPAWREPTYEQYF. For the CDR3, the DNA is TGCGCCAGCAGCCCAGCCTGGCGGGAGCCAACCTACGAGCAGTACTTC.

The gene calls are TRBV6-5 and TRBJ2-7; D possibly corresponds to TRBD1 (7 bases). Trimming cost V 6 bases and J 12 bases, with 15 bases left between them. This CDR3 region has 11 residues. Germline V gives CDR1 MNHEY, CDR2 SVGAGI. The CDR3 sequence: CASSGGGARYF. The CDR3 DNA sequence: TGTGCCAGCAGCGGAGGGGGCGCCAGGTACTTC.

The V and J genes are TRBV29-1 and TRBJ2-2; 8 bases agree with TRBD2. Trimming removed 6 bases from V and 4 bases from J; junction bases left unmatched: 7. The CDR3 has 14 amino acids. From germline, CDR1 is SQVTM and CDR2 ANQGSEA. CDR3 sequence reads: CSVERESSTGELFF. CDR3 sequence (DNA): TGCAGCGTGGAGCGGGAGTCGAGCACCGGGGAGCTGTTTTTT.

This clone was picked up a small number of times. V usage is TRBV7-9 and J usage is TRBJ1-2, with 8 nucleotides matching TRBD1. The CDR3 consists of 14 residues. Germline V lookup: CDR1 SEHNR, CDR2 FQNEAQ (reference sequence). V was pared by 1 base and J by 6 bases, with 4 bases of the junction left unmatched. The CDR3, as DNA: TGTGCCAGCAGCTTAGACTCGACAGGGGATGGCTACACCTTC. Protein product: CASSLDSTGDGYTF.

The chain recombines TRBV28 with TRBJ1-1; 7 bases fit TRBD1. Per germline, CDR1 MDHEN and CDR2 SYDVKM. The CDR3 length is 14 residues. Trimming took 7 bases from V and 1 from J; bases not matched to a gene: 6. CDR3 sequence (DNA): TGTGCCAGCACCCTGACAGGGAAGAACACTGAAGCTTTCTTT. Its protein is CASTLTGKNTEAFF.

The J gene is TRBJ1-1, the V gene TRBV18; D unclear. Per the germline V gene, CDR1 is KGHSH and CDR2 is LQKENI. V lost 1 base and J 5 bases, leaving 14 bases between the germline ends. This CDR3 contains 15 residues. The CDR3 region is CASSPLYAGETEAFF. The CDR3 nucleotides read TGTGCCAGCTCACCACTTTACGCAGGAGAGACTGAAGCTTTCTTT.

This rearrangement joins TRBV7-3 to TRBJ1-1; TRBD1 is a possible D gene (5 bases). Trimming shortened V by 9 bases and J by 2 bases, and 19 bases separated the two germline ends. CDR1 is SGHTA, CDR2 FQGTGA, per germline. The CDR3 runs 15 residues. CDR3 nucleotide sequence: TGTGCCAGGGACAAAAAGAGGATAGGAAACACTGAAGCTTTCTTT. It specifies CARDKKRIGNTEAFF.